This record concerns one TCR beta chain sequence. Antigen: not known. This CDR3 region has 15 residues. The ends were cut back, 5 bases at V and 0 bases at J, with 11 bases in the middle. The V gene's germline CDR1 is SGHVS and CDR2 FQNEAQ. The data derive from a study of T-cell memory formation after mild COVID-19. Study information: TCR clusters mostly belonged to single donors.

Each CDR3 protein is one row after TCRdb ran MiXCR on the 5' RACE reads. The profile shows hundreds of thousands of distinct CDR3 sequences, approximately 15% of them singletons. Findings and limits, study-wide: Mainly CM and EM harbored the contracting CD4+ clones; mainly EMRA harbored the CD8+ ones. The study found balanced CD4/CD8 in clones contracting day 15 to 85 and a CD4+ lean in later expanders.

The material sequenced was PBMCs or a T cell subset sorted from them (not recorded which). The receptor's source is a man younger than 35 who had mild COVID-19 (a few samples of this study predate the infection). Cell type and time point are not known. The rearrangement joins TRBV7-8 to TRBJ1-5; D remains ambiguous. The CDR3 sequence: CASSPLWDSNQPQHF. DNA of the CDR3: TGTGCCAGCAGCCCCCTATGGGATAGCAATCAGCCCCAGCATTTT.